These 6 T cell receptor beta chains were sequenced from one sample in a study of OX40 agonist ivuxolimab in advanced cancers. Sequenced by immunoSEQ multiplex PCR; TCRdb stores in-frame clones only, minus some. The sample carries under 90,000 clones, 70% to 90% recorded once. Material: CD4+ or CD8+ T cells sorted from blood, obtained in a trial of the OX40 agonist ivuxolimab. Every receptor here comes from an adult with an advanced solid tumor such as melanoma, head and neck, liver or kidney cancer.

This chain connects TRBV6-1 to TRBJ2-7; 7 positions match TRBD1. The V gene end was trimmed by 3 bases and the J gene end by 0 bases; junction bases not matched to a gene: 5. This CDR3 comprises 15 residues. The germline V gene encodes CDR1 MNHNS and CDR2 SASEGT. CDR3 coding DNA: TGTGCCAGCAGTGACAGGGGGTTTCCCTCCTACGAGCAGTACTTC. Residues: CASSDRGFPSYEQYF.

The gene calls are TRBV18 and TRBJ2-6; tentative D call: TRBD1 (6 bases). The ends were cut back, 3 bases at V and 1 base at J, with 10 bases in the middle. CDR3 length: 16 residues. Germline loops: CDR1 KGHSH, CDR2 LQKENI. The CDR3 sequence is CASSPQGISGANVLTF. CDR3 sequence (DNA): TGTGCCAGCTCACCTCAGGGGATTTCTGGGGCCAACGTCCTGACTTTC.

The chain carries TRBV28 and TRBJ1-2; a weak D match, TRBD1 (5 bases). Germline V lookup: CDR1 MDHEN, CDR2 SYDVKM. The CDR3 sequence is 14 residues long. Trimming took off 6 bases at V and 4 bases at J, with 15 bases between the two ends. The CDR3 region has the DNA TGTGCCAGCAGCTCGGCTGACAGTTTCTATGGCTACACCTTC. This gives the protein CASSSADSFYGYTF.

The chain is built from TRBV28 and TRBJ2-1; D ambiguous. The CDR3 is 14 amino acids. V was pared by 5 bases and J by 5 bases, with 13 bases between. Germline CDR1 MDHEN, CDR2 SYDVKM. The CDR3: CASSPPSLDNEQFF. The DNA for the CDR3 is TGTGCCAGCAGTCCCCCCTCGCTCGACAATGAGCAGTTCTTC.

The genes are TRBV27 and TRBJ2-3; D might be TRBD1 or TRBD2, each matching 7 bases. The germline V gene has CDR1 MNHEY and CDR2 SMNVEV (reference sequence). Trimming removed 6 bases from V and 2 bases from J, with 18 bases in between. The CDR3 spans 16 residues. The CDR3 spells CASRITGDYVTDTQYF. CDR3 coding DNA: TGTGCCAGCAGAATCACAGGGGACTATGTCACAGATACGCAGTATTTT.

J is TRBJ2-7 and V is TRBV6-5; 14 bases agree with TRBD2. This CDR3 region has 15 residues. The ends lost 5 bases at V and 5 bases at J; junction bases unmatched: 5. Germline CDR1 MNHEY, CDR2 SVGAGI. CDR3 sequence reads: CASSNWGLAGDEQYF. CDR3 DNA sequence: TGTGCCAGCAGTAACTGGGGACTAGCGGGAGACGAGCAGTACTTC.